This T cell receptor (beta chain) was sequenced for a study of T cell changes during pregnancy in multiple sclerosis (dated by TCRdb to about 2019). Looking at the study overall: In women with multiple sclerosis, the researchers looked at how the T cell repertoire shifted as pregnancy progressed.

Library generation was performed with the immunoSEQ multiplex PCR assay. Not all clones reach the TCRdb copy of this immuneACCESS table, which keeps in-frame sequences only. Checked studies attribute under half of the gap to unresolved V genes and leave the rest unexplained. In all, the sample holds approximately 85,000 clones, and about nine tenths of those were seen once. The ten top clones hold approximately 2.5% of the sample. Note on this clone: What antigen it recognizes has not been identified. Base quality data are lacking; no much larger clone is found one base away.

From the cysteine up to the phenylalanine, the CDR3 has a length of 16 residues. Only CDR3 DNA is held: 48 bases, read in frame from base 1. Taken from the germline V gene, the CDR1 and CDR2 loops are SGHRS and YFSETQ. V and J are truncated by 0 bases and 1 base respectively, leaving an intervening sequence of 11 bases. The receptor was isolated from a female donor with multiple sclerosis, enrolled in a pregnancy study. The sequence joins TRBV5-1 to TRBJ2-4; D gene: possibly TRBD2, on 7 matching bases. Sequences were derived from peripheral blood, sampled in the first trimester of pregnancy. The CDR3 in this case is CASSLVGGQAKNIQYF. In nucleotide form, the sequence is TGCGCCAGCAGCTTGGTGGGGGGGCAGGCCAAAAACATTCAGTACTTC. Joined to the reference TRBV5-1 and TRBJ2-4 proteins, this CDR3 gives the full variable domain: KAGVTQTPRYLIKTRGQQVTLSCSPISGHRSVSWYQQTPGQGLQFLFEYFSETQRNKGNFPGRFSGRQFSNSRSEMNVSTLELGDSALYLCASSLVGGQAKNIQYFGAGTRLSVL.